This T cell receptor beta chain originates from a study of long-term antiretroviral therapy in people with HIV. A note on this clone: Its antigen is still unknown.

It was version v3.0 of the immunoSEQ assay that was run at survey level. About 35,000-55,000 T-cell genomes per sample were the sequencing target. Generated by immunoSEQ multiplex PCR, the TCRdb table keeps only in-frame clones and is missing some. Of 10,000 to 15,000 clones listed, around 77% are singletons. Each contributor possessed a minimum of one pre-ART and a minimum of two post-ART PBMC samples. Germline lookup yields CDR1 GTSNPN and CDR2 SVGIG (reference sequence). J was trimmed by 2 bases and V by 4 bases; bases with no gene match: 2. This CDR3 spans 12 amino acids. Regarding the study as a whole: Pre-ART-expanded clones dominated the repertoire at all time points. Upon ART, diversity increased but remained lower than transplant donor controls.

This receptor was obtained from a woman aged 18 to 35 with HIV. The chain employs TRBV30 and TRBJ2-7, with TRBD2 matching over 7 bases. Specimen: unsorted PBMCs, collected 1.3 years after starting antiretroviral therapy. DNA of the CDR3: TGTGCCTGGAACCGGGGGGCCTACGAGCAGTACTTC. Translation gives CAWNRGAYEQYF.